This T cell receptor beta chain was captured by sequencing in a study of shared clonotypes between healthy human individuals. Study outcomes and limitations: Several donors had about 5% of their naive CD4 clonotypes in common.

Note on this clone: Its antigen is still unknown.

It was across several immunoSEQ plates that each subset's genomic DNA was evenly split. Using immunoSEQ multiplex PCR, the repertoire was profiled, and TCRdb retains in-frame clones only, with some absent. The data show some 1 million clones, with roughly 80% seen just once and roughly 1.4% held by the top ten. Germline CDR1 and CDR2: SGDLS and YYNGEE. The trim removed 3 bases at V and 13 bases at J, leaving 6 bases unmatched. The CDR3 has 13 amino acids. The TCR was taken from a young man in good health. The sequencing sample was made of memory CD4+ T cells sorted from blood. The subset denotes: CD45RA-negative fraction. The J gene is TRBJ1-6, the V gene TRBV9; TRBD1 matches at 8 bases. The CDR3 reads CASSAPTGDPLHF. The CDR3 DNA sequence: TGTGCCAGCAGCGCCCCGACAGGGGACCCCCTCCACTTT.